What follows are 8 T cell receptor beta chains derived from one specimen sequenced in a study of blood T cell repertoires in COVID-19. Clones were sequenced by immunoSEQ multiplex PCR, and TCRdb holds only the in-frame ones, with some missing. The table lists more than 150,000 clones, roughly four fifths of them singletons. Sequencing was done on a sample of peripheral blood. The source is a woman of 80 years or more with COVID-19, enrolled during active disease.

The chain recombines TRBV7-2 with TRBJ2-3, with unresolved D. Trimming left V 5 bases short and J 3 bases short, with 15 bases between. The CDR3 runs 15 residues. Germline assignment: CDR1 SGHTA and CDR2 FQGNSA. The CDR3 spells CASSRNLYSTDTQYF. CDR3 sequence (DNA): TGTGCCAGCAGCCGTAATTTATATTCGACAGATACGCAGTATTTT. The entire variable domain, with the rest obtained from reference TRBV7-2 and TRBJ2-3, is as follows: GAGVSQSPSNKVTEKGKDVELRCDPISGHTALYWYRQSLGQGLEFLIYFQGNSAPDKSGLPSDRFSAERTGGSVSTLTIQRTQQEDSAVYLCASSRNLYSTDTQYFGPGTRLTVL.

This clone was recorded only once. CDR3 residues: CASKFSPGGETEAFF. Here the CDR3 DNA reads TGCGCCAGCAAATTTTCCCCAGGGGGTGAGACTGAAGCTTTCTTT. The V and J genes are TRBV5-1 and TRBJ1-1; 7 positions match TRBD1. The CDR3 is made up of 15 amino acids. With V trimmed by 6 bases and J by 5 bases, 13 bases remained unmatched. Germline V lookup: CDR1 SGHRS, CDR2 YFSETQ.

As for this clone: Other DNA sequences in the same sample also yield this CDR3. The chain joins TRBV4-1 to TRBJ1-2; no definite D call. Trimming left V 7 bases short and J 4 bases short, with 16 bases between. The CDR3 sequence is 14 residues long. Germline V gene lookup returns CDR1 MGHRA and CDR2 YSYEKL. CDR3 in amino acids: CASTTHGSGYGYTF. The CDR3 DNA is TGCGCCAGCACCACTCATGGCAGCGGCTATGGCTACACCTTC.

The chain carries TRBV2 and TRBJ1-2, with D unclear. The CDR3 is 14 residues long. The V gene's germline CDR1 is SNHLY and CDR2 FYNNEI. Between the trimmed V and J ends, which lost 6 bases and 2 bases, there was a span of 13 bases. CDR3 nucleotide sequence: TGTGCCAGCAGAATGGCCTGGGAGAACTATGGCTACACCTTC. This translates into CASRMAWENYGYTF. Full variable domain (remainder filled in from reference TRBV2 and TRBJ1-2): EPEVTQTPSHQVTQMGQEVILRCVPISNHLYFYWYRQILGQKVEFLVSFYNNEISEKSEIFDDQFSVERPDGSNFTLKIRSTKLEDSAMYFCASRMAWENYGYTFGSGTRLTVV.

V is TRBV7-8 and J is TRBJ1-6, with 7 bases matching TRBD1. Germline V gene sequence: CDR1 SGHVS, CDR2 FQNEAQ. After removal of 5 bases from V and 8 bases from J, the junction contained 3 bases not matched to a gene. The CDR3 is made up of 13 amino acids. CDR3 sequence: CASSDTGDSPLHF. CDR3 nucleotide sequence: TGTGCCAGCAGCGATACAGGGGATTCACCCCTCCACTTT.

CDR3 bases: TGTGCCAGCAGCCCACGAGGGGAGGGAAACACTGAAGCTTTCTTT. Translated, it gives CASSPRGEGNTEAFF. The chain links TRBV7-9 to TRBJ1-1; a possible D gene is TRBD1 (5 bases). CDR3 length equals 15 residues. V was pared by 5 bases and J by 2 bases, with 15 bases between. Germline lookup yields CDR1 SEHNR and CDR2 FQNEAQ (reference sequence).

The rearrangement links TRBV2 to TRBJ2-7; 7 bases are a match to TRBD1. V was pared by 6 bases and J by 4 bases, with 9 bases of the junction left unmatched. Germline values: CDR1 SNHLY, CDR2 FYNNEI. The CDR3 has 14 amino acids. This CDR3 is CASRDRMGAYEQYF. CDR3 nucleotide sequence: TGTGCCAGCAGGGACAGGATGGGGGCTTACGAGCAGTACTTC. Full variable domain (missing parts from reference TRBV2 and TRBJ2-7): EPEVTQTPSHQVTQMGQEVILRCVPISNHLYFYWYRQILGQKVEFLVSFYNNEISEKSEIFDDQFSVERPDGSNFTLKIRSTKLEDSAMYFCASRDRMGAYEQYFGPGTRLTVT.

In this sample, this clone turned up a few times. This sequence joins TRBV2 and TRBJ2-7; D uncertain. Germline CDR1 is SNHLY and CDR2 is FYNNEI. The V gene lost 3 bases and the J gene lost 5 bases, with 5 bases spanning the gap. The CDR3 sequence is 11 residues long. The CDR3 protein is CASSESDEQYF. In DNA, the CDR3 is TGTGCCAGCAGTGAGTCCGACGAGCAGTACTTC. Full variable domain (rest looked up from reference TRBV2 and TRBJ2-7): EPEVTQTPSHQVTQMGQEVILRCVPISNHLYFYWYRQILGQKVEFLVSFYNNEISEKSEIFDDQFSVERPDGSNFTLKIRSTKLEDSAMYFCASSESDEQYFGPGTRLTVT.